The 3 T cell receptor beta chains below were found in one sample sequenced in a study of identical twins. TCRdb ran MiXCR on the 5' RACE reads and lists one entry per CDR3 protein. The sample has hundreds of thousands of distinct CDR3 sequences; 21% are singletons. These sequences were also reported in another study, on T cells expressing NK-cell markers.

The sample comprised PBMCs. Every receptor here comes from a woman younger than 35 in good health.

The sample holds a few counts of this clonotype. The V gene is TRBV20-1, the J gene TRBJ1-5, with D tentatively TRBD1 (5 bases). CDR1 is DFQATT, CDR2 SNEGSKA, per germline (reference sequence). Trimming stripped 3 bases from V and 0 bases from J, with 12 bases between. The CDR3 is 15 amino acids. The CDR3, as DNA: TGCAGTGCTAGTTCAGGGTGGGGTAGCAATCAGCCCCAGCATTTT. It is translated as CSASSGWGSNQPQHF.

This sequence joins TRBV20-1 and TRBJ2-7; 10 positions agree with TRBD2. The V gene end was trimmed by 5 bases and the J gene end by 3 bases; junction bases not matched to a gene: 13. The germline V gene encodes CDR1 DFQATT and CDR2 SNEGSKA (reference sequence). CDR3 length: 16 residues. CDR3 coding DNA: TGCAGTGCTTCGAGCCCCTTAGCGGGGGGCTTCTACGAGCAGTACTTC. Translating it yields CSASSPLAGGFYEQYF.

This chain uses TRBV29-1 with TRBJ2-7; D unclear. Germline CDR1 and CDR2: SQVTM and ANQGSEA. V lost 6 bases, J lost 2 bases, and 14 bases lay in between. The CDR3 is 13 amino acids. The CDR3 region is CSVETGLPYEQYF. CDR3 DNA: TGCAGCGTCGAGACCGGGCTGCCCTACGAGCAGTACTTC.